This TCR beta chain was obtained from a study of cytomegalovirus exposure and HLA in healthy donors. Study as a whole: As an earlier analysis found, 180 million or so T cells yielded 95 million to 130 million unique TCR beta sequences.

Trimming removed 1 base from V and 2 bases from J, with 7 bases in between. CDR3 length: 13 residues. CDR1 SGHNT and CDR2 YYREEE come from the germline V gene (reference sequence). The study, taken as a whole, reports: Donors belonging to an Asian-associated ancestry cluster reportedly showed fewer N-insertions in productive TCRs than the 666-donor mean, according to what a later analysis found.

Despite likely unrecorded immune exposures, the donors were nominally healthy at the time of sampling. The PCR had 60 Vbeta and 13 Jbeta primers. TCRdb's table, derived via immunoSEQ multiplex PCR, lists solely in-frame clones and lacks some. Of about 170,000 clones in the sample, roughly two thirds were seen once. Notes on this clone: Its antigen is unidentified. The sample has other DNA sequences that encode this CDR3 too.

The V gene is TRBV5-4, the J gene TRBJ2-7; D perhaps matches TRBD1 (5 bases). The source material was PBMCs. The TCR originated in a woman under 30 in good health and CMV-seropositive. DNA of the CDR3: TGTGCCAGCAGCTTGATGGGGCCCTACGAGCAGTACTTC. The encoded protein is CASSLMGPYEQYF.